These T cell receptor beta chains were read from a single sample in a study of blood T cell repertoires in COVID-19. This table comes from immunoSEQ multiplex PCR, and its TCRdb copy is limited to in-frame clones, with some not included. The sample carries about 68,000 clones, roughly 83% recorded once. The sequenced material came from peripheral blood. Source of these receptors: a man aged 50 to 60 with active COVID-19. CDR3s include the opening cysteine and the closing phenylalanine or tryptophan. The D gene is left open where the match is weak. Clone size, where shown, is once, few, many, or a class for clones that have expanded.

>TRBJ2-5|TRBD2|TRBV12-3/TRBV12-4|.
CASSAGGRETQYF
TGTGCCAGCAGTGCGGGGGGCCGGGAGACCCAGTACTTC
>TRBJ2-7|.|TRBV29-1|.
CSVITRGYEQYF
TGCAGCGTTATCACCAGGGGCTACGAGCAGTACTTC
>TRBJ2-7|TRBD2|TRBV5-4|.
CAGGSGGNSYEQYF
TGTGCCGGGGGGAGCGGGGGGAATTCCTACGAGCAGTACTTC
>TRBJ2-3|TRBD1|TRBV3-1/TRBV3-2|.
CASSQNTGGHGTDTQYF
TGTGCCAGCAGCCAAAACACAGGGGGCCATGGCACAGATACGCAGTATTTT
>TRBJ1-2|TRBD1|TRBV9|.
CASSQGTGYGYTF
TGTGCCAGCAGCCAAGGGACAGGGTATGGCTACACCTTC
>TRBJ2-5|.|TRBV7-7|.
CASSLRGNSGAQYF
TGTGCTAGCAGCTTACGGGGTAACAGTGGGGCCCAGTACTTC
>TRBJ2-7|.|TRBV2|once
CASTIWTEGSEQYF
TGTGCCAGCACGATTTGGACGGAGGGAAGCGAGCAGTACTTC
>TRBJ2-5|.|TRBV7-7|few
CASSDGRETQYF
TGTGCCAGCAGCGACGGGAGAGAGACCCAGTACTTC
>TRBJ1-6|TRBD1|TRBV18|.
CASSRTGDLYNSPLHF
TGTGCCAGCTCGCGTACAGGGGACCTCTATAATTCACCCCTCCACTTT
>TRBJ2-3|.|TRBV11-3|.
CASSLGFSSDADTQYF
TGTGCCAGCAGCTTAGGGTTTTCTAGCGATGCAGATACGCAGTATTTT
>TRBJ1-1|.|TRBV7-6|.
CASSVTGYTEAFF
TGTGCCAGCAGCGTCACAGGTTACACTGAAGCTTTCTTT
>TRBJ1-1|.|TRBV7-9|few
CASSLNGGNTEAFF
TGTGCCAGCAGCTTAAATGGAGGGAACACTGAAGCTTTCTTT
>TRBJ2-2|TRBD1|TRBV19|.
CASRTQGAGELFF
TGTGCCAGTAGAACTCAGGGGGCGGGGGAGCTGTTTTTT
>TRBJ1-6|.|TRBV12-3/TRBV12-4|.
CASSTGNNSPLHF
TGTGCCAGCAGTACAGGCAATAATTCACCCCTCCACTTT
>TRBJ1-6|.|TRBV4-3|.
CASSQDQGSSPLHF
TGCGCCAGCAGCCAAGATCAGGGGTCCTCACCCCTCCACTTT
>TRBJ2-6|.|TRBV6-5|.
CASRTERSGANVLTF
TGTGCCAGCAGGACAGAACGCTCTGGGGCCAACGTCCTGACTTTC
>TRBJ2-5|.|TRBV11-3|once
CASSLDARQETQYF
TGTGCCAGCAGCTTAGACGCGAGGCAAGAGACCCAGTACTTC
>TRBJ2-1|TRBD1|TRBV2|.
CASSEPTTGVSYNEQFF
TGTGCCAGCAGTGAACCGACAACAGGGGTATCCTACAATGAGCAGTTCTTC
>TRBJ1-1|.|TRBV5-4|once
CASSLGGVGTEAFF
TGTGCCAGCAGCCTCGGCGGGGTGGGCACTGAAGCTTTCTTT
>TRBJ1-5|.|TRBV4-3|.
CASSQDLGGVQPQHF
TGCGCCAGCAGCCAAGATTTAGGAGGGGTTCAGCCCCAGCATTTT
>TRBJ1-3|.|TRBV7-9|.
CASSLPLQGLAGNTIYF
TGTGCCAGCAGCTTGCCTCTACAGGGCCTCGCTGGGAACACCATATATTTT
>TRBJ1-5|TRBD1|TRBV5-1|.
CASSLTVGTGNQPQHF
TGCGCCAGCAGCCTCACAGTGGGGACAGGGAATCAGCCCCAGCATTTT
>TRBJ2-7|.|TRBV7-8|.
CASSLQRVTYEQYF
TGTGCCAGCAGCCTGCAGCGAGTCACCTACGAGCAGTACTTC
>TRBJ1-2|.|TRBV3-1/TRBV3-2|.
CASSPLPSYGYTF
TGTGCCAGCAGCCCTCTCCCCAGCTATGGCTACACCTTC
>TRBJ1-5|TRBD1|TRBV24-1|once
CATSDSPGQGIKQPQHF
TGTGCCACCAGTGATTCACCGGGACAGGGTATTAAGCAGCCCCAGCATTTT
>TRBJ2-5|.|TRBV6-5|once
CASSLAGTQYF
TGTGCCAGCAGTCTAGCAGGGACCCAGTACTTC
>TRBJ2-7|.|TRBV19|.
CASSINRWSSYEQYF
TGTGCCAGTAGTATAAACAGGTGGAGTAGCTACGAGCAGTACTTC
>TRBJ2-7|.|TRBV27|.
CASGPYRGEQYF
TGTGCCAGCGGCCCCTATAGGGGCGAGCAGTACTTC
>TRBJ2-1|TRBD2|TRBV11-3|once
CASSPRGTSQSSEQFF
TGTGCCAGCAGCCCACGCGGGACTAGTCAATCAAGTGAGCAGTTCTTC
>TRBJ2-1|TRBD2|TRBV6-5|.
CASTILGLFNEQFF
TGTGCCAGCACGATCTTGGGACTATTCAATGAGCAGTTCTTC
>TRBJ1-1|.|TRBV3-1/TRBV3-2|.
CASSQTGMSWNTEAFF
TGTGCCAGCAGCCAAACAGGGATGTCGTGGAACACTGAAGCTTTCTTT
>TRBJ1-5|.|TRBV9|.
CASSSGGGNQPQHF
TGTGCCAGCAGTTCCGGCGGGGGGAATCAGCCCCAGCATTTT
>TRBJ2-5|.|TRBV5-1|.
CASSPGQRMETQYF
TGCGCCAGCAGCCCTGGACAGCGGATGGAGACCCAGTACTTC
>TRBJ1-4|.|TRBV18|once
CASSGPTKGPNEKLFF
TGTGCCAGCTCAGGACCGACTAAAGGTCCGAATGAAAAACTGTTTTTT
>TRBJ1-5|.|TRBV6-6|.
CASNIPTEAPNQPQHF
TGTGCCAGCAATATCCCGACGGAGGCCCCCAATCAGCCCCAGCATTTT
>TRBJ1-5|.|TRBV6-2/TRBV6-3|.
CASSFTVANQPQHF
TGTGCCAGCAGTTTTACAGTCGCCAATCAGCCCCAGCATTTT
>TRBJ1-2|.|TRBV4-3|.
CASSQSPGRENGYTF
TGCGCCAGCAGCCAAAGCCCGGGGCGGGAAAATGGCTACACCTTC
>TRBJ1-5|.|TRBV9|.
CASSEGSDQPQHF
TGTGCCAGCAGCGAGGGGTCCGATCAGCCCCAGCATTTT
>TRBJ1-2|TRBD1|TRBV27|.
CASRPTGGNGYTF
TGTGCCAGCAGACCTACAGGGGGCAATGGCTACACCTTC
>TRBJ1-2|TRBD1|TRBV29-1|.
CSVLFQGDYGYTF
TGCAGCGTGCTATTCCAGGGGGACTATGGCTACACCTTC